Each of the 32 T cell receptor delta chains below was sequenced from the same sample in a study of gamma-delta T cells after stem cell transplantation. TCRdb reanalysed the RT-PCR reads via CATT. The data contain about 4,600 delta-chain clones, less than 2% of them seen just once; the ten biggest clones take up under 35%. Source material: gamma-delta T cells. All receptors come from a human donor. It is not recorded whose cells these are; they may come from a transplant donor.

Comments on this clone: One base separates it from a far larger clone, so it is likely a read error. This same CDR3 is encoded by further DNA sequences in the sample. This rearrangement joins TRDV2 to TRDJ1; TRDD3 matches at 7 bases. The germline V gene has CDR1 GEAIGNYY and CDR2 EKD. The V and J ends lost 4 bases and 0 bases, in that order; junction bases with no gene match: 16. This CDR3 comprises 18 residues. CDR3 in amino acids: CACEPLTLLGIHTDKLIF. Here the CDR3 DNA reads TGTGCCTGTGAACCTCTAACCCTACTGGGGATCCACACCGATAAACTCATCTTT.

The rearrangement joins TRDV2 to TRDJ1; the match to TRDD3 covers 9 bases. The CDR3 has 19 amino acids. Germline V CDR1 and CDR2: GEAIGNYY, EKD. The ends lost 3 bases at V and 0 bases at J; junction bases unmatched: 16. The CDR3 here is CACDYLKGIRGIYTDKLIF. For the CDR3, the DNA is TGTGCCTGTGACTACCTTAAGGGGATACGGGGCATATACACCGATAAACTCATCTTT.

As for this clone: Since a far larger clone is one base different, this is likely a read error. The same CDR3 is also encoded by other DNA sequences in this sample. The gene calls are TRDV2 and TRDJ1; 10 bases match TRDD3. The CDR3 contains 23 residues. Germline V gene sequence: CDR1 GEAIGNYY, CDR2 EKD. The junction had 24 bases not matched to a gene; V was cut back by 0 bases and J by 0 bases. The CDR3 spells CACDTLGVLQAEYTGGYTDKLIF. CDR3 sequence (DNA): TGTGCCTGTGACACCCTAGGGGTCCTACAAGCCGAATATACTGGGGGATACACCGATAAACTCATCTTT.

A word on this clone: This DNA's translation and the protein TCRdb lists, from a much larger clone, do not match at residue 8, likely due to a read error; the protein shown is translated from the DNA. The rearrangement uses TRDV2 and TRDJ1; 7 bases agree with TRDD3. CDR1 and CDR2 (germline): GEAIGNYY, EKD. Losses at the gene ends were 1 base for V and 0 bases for J; bases not matched to a gene: 10. There are 17 residues in the CDR3. The CDR3 DNA reads as TGTGCCTGTGACACGGTGGGGGAACCCGAGGACACCGATAAACTCATCTTT. Translated: CACDTVGEPEDTDKLIF.

Note on this clone: The protein given by TCRdb reflects a much larger clone and differs at residue 7 from this DNA's translation, likely from a read error; the protein shown is the DNA's translation. This chain connects TRDV2 to TRDJ1; 7 bases align to TRDD3. V shed 7 bases and J 0 bases; nucleotides not matched to a gene: 19. Germline V gene lookup returns CDR1 GEAIGNYY and CDR2 EKD. The CDR3 has 18 residues. CDR3 sequence (DNA): TGTGCCTGCGACGTACTGGAGGATACGGAGGGGCACACCGATAAACTCATCTTT. It specifies CACDVLEDTEGHTDKLIF.

This clone appeared a few times. This rearrangement joins TRDV2 to TRDJ1, with 8 bases that match TRDD3. Germline CDR1 is GEAIGNYY and CDR2 is EKD. CDR3 size: 14 residues. V was clipped by 3 bases and J by 1 base; unmatched bases: 3. The CDR3 sequence: CACDGLGGTDKLIF. For the CDR3, the DNA is TGTGCCTGTGACGGACTGGGGGGCACCGATAAACTCATCTTT.

This clone is medium-sized (0.01 to 0.1%) by share. The sample carries other DNA sequences with the same CDR3. J is TRDJ1 and V is TRDV2; TRDD3 agrees at 7 bases. The germline V gene encodes CDR1 GEAIGNYY and CDR2 EKD. The CDR3 has 16 residues. Trimming removed 1 base from V and 0 bases from J; junction bases left unmatched: 7. CDR3 nucleotide sequence: TGTGCCTGTGACACAACCTGGGGGTCACACACCGATAAACTCATCTTT. Its protein is CACDTTWGSHTDKLIF.

The chain combines TRDV2 with TRDJ1, with 12 bases aligning to TRDD3. V lost 0 bases to trimming and J lost 2 bases; unmatched junction nucleotides: 12. Germline V gene data show CDR1 as GEAIGNYY and CDR2 as EKD. The CDR3 spans 19 residues. Here the CDR3 DNA reads TGTGCCTGTGACACCGTTGAGGTCCTGGGGGATACGCAAACCGATAAACTCATCTTT. Protein sequence: CACDTVEVLGDTQTDKLIF.

Worth noting for this clone: A far larger clone is just one base off, so this is likely a read error. Other DNA sequences in the sample encode the same CDR3. The CDR3: CACDTLGGEPDKLIF. DNA of the CDR3: TGTGCCTGTGACACACTGGGGGGAGAGCCCGATAAGCTCATCTTT. This chain joins TRDV2 and TRDJ1; TRDD3 aligns across 8 bases. CDR1 is GEAIGNYY and CDR2 is EKD in the germline V gene. The length of the CDR3 is 15 residues.

This clone is large by share. The sample carries other DNA sequences with the same CDR3. V usage is TRDV2 and J usage is TRDJ1, with 8 bases aligning to TRDD3. This CDR3 is 15 amino acids long. CDR1 is GEAIGNYY, CDR2 EKD, per germline. The trim removed 1 base at V and 0 bases at J, leaving 3 bases unmatched. The CDR3, as DNA: TGTGCCTGTGACACTCTACTGGGGGACACCGATAAACTCATCTTT. This translates into CACDTLLGDTDKLIF.

As for this clone: TCRdb records a much larger clone's protein for this DNA, with a difference at residue 4 that likely arises from a read error; the protein given is the translation of the DNA. This chain links TRDV2 with TRDJ1; TRDD3 matches at 13 bases. CDR1 and CDR2 (germline): GEAIGNYY, EKD. The CDR3 consists of 18 residues. V gave up 5 bases and J gave up 5 bases; unmatched junction bases: 16. In DNA, the CDR3 is TGTGCCTGTGGTCAGGTAACTGGGGGATACGCGACCACTGATAAACTCATCTTT. This sequence encodes CACGQVTGGYATTDKLIF.

This clone was recorded a few times. This likely reflects a read error, since a far larger clone is one base away. Other DNA sequences from this sample encode an identical CDR3 as well. V gene TRDV2 combines with J gene TRDJ1, with 9 bases that match TRDD3. The CDR3 contains 20 residues. Germline values: CDR1 GEAIGNYY, CDR2 EKD. The CDR3: CACDINTGGPWGIYTDKLIF. CDR3 sequence (DNA): TGTGCCTGTGACATCAATACTGGGGGACCCTGGGGCATATACACCGATAAGCTCATCTTT.

This clone was seen only a few times. The protein that TCRdb holds for this DNA derives from a much larger clone and differs from the translated DNA at residue 6, which likely indicates a read error; the protein shown here is translated from the DNA. The J gene is TRDJ3, the V gene TRDV2, with 9 bases that match TRDD3. The length of the CDR3 is 21 residues. J gave up 0 bases and V 0 bases, and 11 bases lay outside the gene matches. CDR1 is GEAIGNYY and CDR2 is EKD in the germline V gene. The CDR3, as DNA: TGTGCCTGTGACACCGTCGGTACTGGGGGACCAAGCTCCTGGGACACCCGACAGATGTTTTTC. It translates to CACDTVGTGGPSSWDTRQMFF.

A remark on this clone: A far bigger clonotype differs at one base, so this is likely a read error. Other DNA sequences in the same sample also yield this CDR3. The V and J genes are TRDV2 and TRDJ3; D might be TRDD3 (6 bases). Germline CDR1 reads GEAIGNYY; CDR2 reads EKD. The CDR3 totals 18 residues. CDR3 in DNA: TGTGCCTGTGACACCGTACTGGGACGAACCTGGGACACCCGGCAGATGTTTTTC. It encodes CACDTVLGRTWDTRQMFF.

This clone was detected ten times or more. This likely stems from a read error, as it lies one base from a far larger clone. This chain links TRDV2 with TRDJ3; 8 nucleotides agree with TRDD3. Germline CDR1 is GEAIGNYY and CDR2 is EKD. The CDR3 is 19 amino acids. The CDR3 reads CARDTVGDTSSWDTRQMFF. The DNA of the CDR3 is TGTGCCCGTGACACCGTAGGGGATACCAGCTCCTGGGACACCCGACAGATGTTTTTC.

Remarks on this clone: A read error likely explains why the TCRdb protein, taken from a much larger clone, differs from this DNA's translation at residue 10; the protein shown is translated from the DNA. The rearrangement uses TRDV2 and TRDJ3, with 11 bases matching TRDD3. This CDR3 has 18 amino acids. CDR1 GEAIGNYY and CDR2 EKD come from the germline V gene. Unmatched junction bases numbered 4, after V lost 2 bases and J lost 2 bases. The DNA of the CDR3 is TGTGCCTGTGACATACTGGGGGATAGTGCCTGGGACACCCGACAGATGTTTTTC. Protein: CACDILGDSAWDTRQMFF.

This clone has more than one count but fewer than ten. The chain recombines TRDV2 with TRDJ1; TRDD3 aligns across 7 bases. CDR1 is GEAIGNYY and CDR2 is EKD in the germline V gene. The CDR3 spans 14 residues. With V trimmed by 1 base and J by 2 bases, 3 bases remained unmatched. The CDR3 here is CACDTWGKTDKLIF. DNA for the CDR3: TGTGCCTGTGACACTTGGGGGAAGACCGATAAACTCATCTTT.

Judged by abundance, this clone is medium-sized. Distinct nucleotide sequences in the sample also encode this CDR3. This chain joins TRDV2 and TRDJ1, with 7 bases lining up with TRDD3. CDR3 size: 19 residues. Per germline, CDR1 GEAIGNYY and CDR2 EKD. Trimming took 1 base from V and 0 from J; bases not matched to a gene: 16. The CDR3 bases are TGTGCCTGTGACACAGTAACAGCGGTGGGGGAACAGTACACCGATAAACTCATCTTT. It encodes CACDTVTAVGEQYTDKLIF.

Details on this clone: A read error likely explains why the TCRdb protein, taken from a much larger clone, differs from this DNA's translation at residue 8; the protein shown is translated from the DNA. The V and J genes are TRDV2 and TRDJ1, with 11 nucleotides matching TRDD3. Losses at the gene ends were 0 bases for V and 4 bases for J; bases not matched to a gene: 12. CDR1 and CDR2 (germline): GEAIGNYY, EKD. The CDR3 consists of 18 residues. CDR3 residues: CACDTVEILGDTHDKLIF. The CDR3 DNA sequence: TGTGCCTGTGACACCGTTGAGATCCTGGGGGATACTCACGATAAACTCATCTTT.

In its sample, this clone was seen a few times. The genes are TRDV2 and TRDJ3; 7 bases map to TRDD3. Germline-derived CDR1 and CDR2 are GEAIGNYY and EKD. This CDR3 is 17 amino acids long. J gave up 6 bases and V 1 base, and 8 bases lay outside the gene matches. The CDR3 nucleotides are TGTGCCTGTGACACGGTGGGGGACCCCGAGGACACCCGACAGATGTTTTTC. It is translated as CACDTVGDPEDTRQMFF.

This clone has a handful of counts. The protein TCRdb lists belongs to a much larger clone and differs from this DNA's translation at residue 7, which points to a read error; the protein shown is made from the DNA. The gene calls are TRDV2 and TRDJ1, with unresolved D. The CDR3 consists of 13 residues. V was clipped by 3 bases and J by 0 bases, with 7 bases between them. Germline assignment: CDR1 GEAIGNYY and CDR2 EKD. In DNA form, the CDR3 reads TGTGCCTGTGACTTTCTGTACACCGATAAACTCATCTTT. This sequence encodes CACDFLYTDKLIF.

As regards this clone: A far larger clone is off by one base, so a read error is likely. Additional DNA sequences in this sample encode the identical CDR3. The chain links TRDV2 to TRDJ1; 12 nucleotides match TRDD3. This CDR3 region has 18 residues. Unmatched junction bases numbered 10, after V lost 3 bases and J lost 0 bases. The germline gives CDR1 GEAIGNYY, CDR2 EKD. Written as DNA, the CDR3 is TGTGCCTGTGACGTACTGGGGGATACCGAGGGGCACACCGATAAACTCATCTTT. This gives the protein CACDVLGDTEGHTDKLIF.

For this clone: The protein held in TCRdb is that of a much larger clone and does not match this DNA's translation at residue 4, likely because of a read error; the protein shown is translated from the DNA. The rearrangement joins TRDV2 to TRDJ1; 11 positions agree with TRDD3. The CDR3 runs 16 residues. The junction had 12 bases not matched to a gene; V was cut back by 6 bases and J by 4 bases. Looked up from germline, CDR1 is GEAIGNYY and CDR2 is EKD. The CDR3 DNA reads as TGTGCCTGTTGTTCGATTACTGGGGGATATGTCGATAAACTCATCTTT. It yields the protein CACCSITGGYVDKLIF.

As concerns this clone: TCRdb's protein for this DNA is that of a much larger clone and differs from the translation at residue 14, likely a read error; the protein shown is the DNA translation. The chain recombines TRDV2 with TRDJ3; TRDD3 matches at 8 bases. Germline V gives CDR1 GEAIGNYY, CDR2 EKD. The CDR3 length is 19 residues. For the CDR3, the DNA is TGTGCCTGTGACACCACTGGGGGCTATAGCTCCTGGGACAACCGACAGATGTTTTTC. It yields the protein CACDTTGGYSSWDNRQMFF.

The sample holds a few counts of this clone. The chain uses TRDV2 and TRDJ1; 11 nucleotides match TRDD3. The junction had 10 bases not matched to a gene; V was cut back by 3 bases and J by 2 bases. CDR1 GEAIGNYY and CDR2 EKD come from the germline V gene. This CDR3 region has 17 residues. The CDR3 sequence is CACDSLVGDTQTDKLIF. For the CDR3, the DNA is TGTGCCTGTGACTCTCTCGTGGGGGATACGCAAACCGATAAACTCATCTTT.

Details on this clone: This sequence is one base from a far larger clone and is likely a read error. Other DNA sequences in this specimen translate into the identical CDR3. CDR3 DNA: TGTGCCTGTGACACCTGGGGGATACGGAATAACTCCTGGGACACCCGACAGATGTTTTTC. Its protein product is CACDTWGIRNNSWDTRQMFF. The chain combines TRDV2 with TRDJ3, with 11 bases that match TRDD3. V shed 0 bases and J 0 bases; nucleotides not matched to a gene: 6. Germline lookup yields CDR1 GEAIGNYY and CDR2 EKD. CDR3 length equals 20 residues.

As to this clone: The TCRdb protein, from a much larger clone, departs from this DNA's translation at residue 9, likely by read error; the protein shown derives from the DNA. The chain links TRDV2 to TRDJ1, with D perhaps TRDD3 (6 bases). The germline V gene encodes CDR1 GEAIGNYY and CDR2 EKD. V was trimmed by 0 bases and J by 0 bases, leaving 22 bases between them. The CDR3 loop spans 19 amino acids. Here the CDR3 reads CACDTVRDKTLVYTDKLIF. The CDR3 DNA follows: TGTGCCTGTGACACCGTACGGGATAAGACGCTTGTATACACCGATAAACTCATCTTT.

This clone has more than one count but fewer than ten. This likely reflects a read error, since a far larger clone is one base away. Other DNA sequences within the sample encode an identical CDR3. The chain uses TRDV2 and TRDJ1; 13 bases fit TRDD3. The length of the CDR3 is 19 residues. The germline gives CDR1 GEAIGNYY, CDR2 EKD. The CDR3 nucleotides read TGCGCCTGTGACACCCTACTGGGGGATACGCTTCCCTCCGGGGATAAACTCATCTTT. Its protein product is CACDTLLGDTLPSGDKLIF.

This clone was counted a few times. A much larger clone sits a single nucleotide away, making a read error possible. Other DNA sequences in the sample encode the same CDR3. The chain employs TRDV2 and TRDJ1; 8 bases align to TRDD3. Looked up from germline, CDR1 is GEAIGNYY and CDR2 is EKD. This CDR3 has 15 residues. CDR3 nucleotides: TGTGCCTGTGACACCTTACTGGGGGGCACCGACAAACTCATCTTT. This gives the protein CACDTLLGGTDKLIF.

As for this clone: This sequence is one base from a far larger clone and is likely a read error. Other DNA sequences in the sample encode the same CDR3. The chain combines TRDV2 with TRDJ1; TRDD3 matches 7 bases. The junction had 16 bases not matched to a gene; V was cut back by 4 bases and J by 0 bases. The CDR3 has 18 amino acids. The germline CDR1 and CDR2 sequences are GEAIGNYY and EKD. CDR3 coding DNA: TGTGCCTGTGAGCCTCTAACCTTACTGGGGATCCACACCGATAAACTCATCTTT. Translation gives CACEPLTLLGIHTDKLIF.

On this clone: Given a far larger clone just one base away, this is likely a sequencing read error. Other DNA sequences in this sample translate to the same CDR3. The J gene is TRDJ3, the V gene TRDV2, with TRDD3 identical over 12 bases. This CDR3 has 20 amino acids. Germline V gives CDR1 GEAIGNYY, CDR2 EKD. The CDR3 loop reads CACDNTGGYLPSWDTRQMFF. CDR3 DNA sequence: TGTGCCTGTGACAATACTGGGGGATACTTACCGTCCTGGGACACCCGACAGATGTTCTTC.

In this sample, this clone turned up a few times. This sequence is one base from a far larger clone and is likely a read error. The sample holds other DNA sequences that translate to the same CDR3. The CDR3: CACDILLGDTADKLIF. The CDR3 bases are TGCGCCTGTGACATTCTACTGGGGGATACGGCCGATAAACTCATCTTT. The gene calls are TRDV2 and TRDJ1, with 13 positions matching TRDD3. Germline loops: CDR1 GEAIGNYY, CDR2 EKD. The CDR3 contains 16 residues.